This T cell receptor (beta chain) was found in a study of identical twins. The study, taken as a whole, reports: For monozygotic twins, models underestimated out-of-frame TCR alpha sharing. Reduced insertions were recorded for abundant cord blood beta clonotypes, with no such pattern in memory repertoires.

Via MiXCR, TCRdb re-called the 5' RACE reads, giving one row per CDR3 protein. In the table there are 300,000 to 350,000 distinct CDR3 sequences, about 12% of which are singletons. With respect to this clonotype: No antigen is known for it.

Germline-derived CDR1 and CDR2 are SEHNR and FQNEAQ (reference sequence). Deletions cut 4 bases from V and 0 bases from J, with 9 bases between. The CDR3 covers 14 residues. This sample was shared with a second study, whose subject was yellow fever vaccine responses in identical twins.

V and J are TRBV7-9 and TRBJ1-1; no firm D call. Sequencing used CD8+ T cells sorted from blood. The clonotype was recovered from a woman younger than 35 in good health. CDR3 DNA sequence: TGTGCCAGCAGCTCTAGAGTAATGAACACTGAAGCTTTCTTT. Translation gives CASSSRVMNTEAFF. Drawing the rest from reference TRBV7-9 and TRBJ1-1, the complete variable domain is DTGVSQNPRHKITKRGQNVTFRCDPISEHNRLYWYRQTLGQGPEFLTYFQNEAQLEKSRLLSDRFSAERPKGSFSTLEIQRTEQGDSAMYLCASSSRVMNTEAFFGQGTRLTVV.